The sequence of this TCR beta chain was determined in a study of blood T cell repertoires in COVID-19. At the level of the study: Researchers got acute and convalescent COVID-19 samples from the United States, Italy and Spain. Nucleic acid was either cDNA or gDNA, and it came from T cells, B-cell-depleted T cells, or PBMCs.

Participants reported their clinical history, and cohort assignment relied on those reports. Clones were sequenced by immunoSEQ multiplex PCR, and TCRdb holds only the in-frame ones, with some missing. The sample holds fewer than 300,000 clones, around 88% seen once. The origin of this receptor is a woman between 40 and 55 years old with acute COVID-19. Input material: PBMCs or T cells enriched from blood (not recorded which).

CDR3 sequence reads: CASSFSANTEAFF. The DNA of the CDR3 is TGTGCCAGCAGTTTTAGTGCGAACACTGAAGCTTTCTTT. The chain recombines TRBV28 with TRBJ1-1, with D unclear. The ends were cut back, 3 bases at V and 1 base at J, with 6 bases in the middle. Germline V gene data show CDR1 as MDHEN and CDR2 as SYDVKM. The CDR3 loop spans 13 amino acids. Variable domain in full (rest from reference TRBV28 and TRBJ1-1): DVKVTQSSRYLVKRTGEKVFLECVQDMDHENMFWYRQDPGLGLRLIYFSYDVKMKEKGDIPEGYSVSREKKERFSLILESASTNQTSMYLCASSFSANTEAFFGQGTRLTVV.